The TCR beta chain under discussion was sequenced for a study of STAT3 mutations in large granular lymphocyte leukemia. Study details: Roughly half the longitudinally sequenced T-LGLL patients had canonical STAT3 mutations. General study findings and limits: All newly emerging clones after therapy were STAT3 wild type. In T-cell large granular lymphocyte leukemia, about half of patients showed multiple immunodominant subclonotypes. In several patients, dominant TCR clone burden exceeded STAT3 mutant burden, suggesting STAT3 mutation arose secondarily.

This clone was picked up one time. Its target is not known. Germline CDR1 is LNHDA and CDR2 is SQIVND (reference sequence). The CDR3 is 13 amino acids. The V end lost 4 bases, the J end lost 2 bases, and 8 bases lay between the germline ends. Average productive template count per sample was about 42,000. Sequenced by immunoSEQ multiplex PCR; TCRdb stores in-frame clones only, minus some. The data contain approximately 42,000 clones, about 81% of them singletons. The chain recombines TRBV19 with TRBJ2-5; D remains unclear. The receptor comes from a human donor with T large granular lymphocyte leukemia. Some clones in this sample may be carry-over from other donors' samples. Material for sequencing was PBMCs. The CDR3 coding sequence is TGTGCCAGTAGTAAATTCCCACAAGAGACCCAGTACTTC. Protein: CASSKFPQETQYF. Full variable domain (remainder filled in from reference TRBV19 and TRBJ2-5): DGGITQSPKYLFRKEGQNVTLSCEQNLNHDAMYWYRQDPGQGLRLIYYSQIVNDFQKGDIAEGYSVSREKKESFPLTVTSAQKNPTAFYLCASSKFPQETQYFGPGTRLLVL.